The entry below describes one TCR beta chain. Its antigen is unidentified. After constant-region reverse-primer amplification, full-length variable regions underwent semi-nested PCR with Nested Universal Primer A. TCRdb reprocessed the 5' RACE reads via MiXCR and lists one record per CDR3 protein. This sample carries about 43,000 distinct CDR3 sequences, around a fifth of them seen once, and the ten largest clones take about 3.9%. The germline gives CDR1 SGHRS, CDR2 YFSETQ. V dropped 4 bases and J dropped 4 bases, with 8 bases sitting between them. CDR3 size: 12 residues. Overall study findings and caveats: Whole repertoires were not studied in the larger cohort, only one V-J beta rearrangement. Tumor memory CD4+ T cell TCR gene usage was found to cluster with blood and lymph node memory CD4+ cells and with lymph node naive CD4+ cells.

Treg sorting used a CD4+CD25+CD127-/low gate. The clonotype originates from a female donor with breast cancer. The sequencing sample was made of Tregs sorted from a lymph node. J is TRBJ1-2 and V is TRBV5-1; TRBD1 is a possible D gene (5 bases). CDR3: CASSVDSYGYTF. The CDR3 DNA follows: TGCGCCAGCAGCGTCGACAGCTATGGCTACACCTTC.